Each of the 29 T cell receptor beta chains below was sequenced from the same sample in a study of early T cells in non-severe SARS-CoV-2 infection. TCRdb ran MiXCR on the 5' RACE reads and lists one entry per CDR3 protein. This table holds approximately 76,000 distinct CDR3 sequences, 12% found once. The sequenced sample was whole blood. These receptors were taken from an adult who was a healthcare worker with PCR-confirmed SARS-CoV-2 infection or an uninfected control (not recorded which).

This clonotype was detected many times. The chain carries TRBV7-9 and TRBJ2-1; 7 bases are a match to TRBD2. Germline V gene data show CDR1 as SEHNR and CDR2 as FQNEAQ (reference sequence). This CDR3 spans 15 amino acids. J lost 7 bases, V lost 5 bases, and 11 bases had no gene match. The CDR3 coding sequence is TGTGCCAGCAGCCCACCGTTGGGGGGGTTAAATGAGCAGTTCTTC. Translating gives CASSPPLGGLNEQFF.

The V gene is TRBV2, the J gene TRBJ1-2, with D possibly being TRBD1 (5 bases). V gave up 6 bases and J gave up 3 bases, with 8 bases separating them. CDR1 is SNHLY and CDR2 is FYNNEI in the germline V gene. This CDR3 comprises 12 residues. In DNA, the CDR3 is TGTGCCAGCAGCGACAGCTACTATGGCTACACCTTC. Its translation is CASSDSYYGYTF.

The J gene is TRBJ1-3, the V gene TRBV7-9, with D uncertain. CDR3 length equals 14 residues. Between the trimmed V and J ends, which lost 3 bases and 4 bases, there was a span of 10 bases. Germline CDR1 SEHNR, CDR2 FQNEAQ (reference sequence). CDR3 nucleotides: TGTGCCAGCAGCTTCTCCGGGGTCGGAAACACCATATATTTT. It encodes CASSFSGVGNTIYF.

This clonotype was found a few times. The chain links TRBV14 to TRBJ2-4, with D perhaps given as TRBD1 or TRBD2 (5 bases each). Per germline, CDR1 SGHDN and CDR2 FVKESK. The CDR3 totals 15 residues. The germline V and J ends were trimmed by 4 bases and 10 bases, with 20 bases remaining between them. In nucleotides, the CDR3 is TGTGCCAGCAGCCTACGGGACGGCTGGTTTCGGATTCAGTACTTC. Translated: CASSLRDGWFRIQYF.

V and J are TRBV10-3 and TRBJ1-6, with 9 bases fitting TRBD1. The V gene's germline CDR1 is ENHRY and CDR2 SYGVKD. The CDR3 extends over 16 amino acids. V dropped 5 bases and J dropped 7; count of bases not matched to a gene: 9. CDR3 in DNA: TGTGCCATCAGTCCCCGGGACAGGGCGGGAAATTCACCCCTCCACTTT. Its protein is CAISPRDRAGNSPLHF.

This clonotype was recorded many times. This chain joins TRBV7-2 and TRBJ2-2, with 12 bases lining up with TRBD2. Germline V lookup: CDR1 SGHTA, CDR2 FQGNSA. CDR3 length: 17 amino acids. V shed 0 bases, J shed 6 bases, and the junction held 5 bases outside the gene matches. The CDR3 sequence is CASSLAWASGRAGELFF. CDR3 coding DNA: TGTGCCAGCAGCTTAGCGTGGGCTAGCGGGAGGGCCGGGGAGCTGTTTTTT.

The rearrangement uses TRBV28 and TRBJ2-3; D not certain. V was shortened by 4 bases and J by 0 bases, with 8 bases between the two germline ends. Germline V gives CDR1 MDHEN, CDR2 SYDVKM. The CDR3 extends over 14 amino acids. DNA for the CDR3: TGTGCCAGCAGTTATCGTTATAGCACAGATACGCAGTATTTT. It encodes CASSYRYSTDTQYF.

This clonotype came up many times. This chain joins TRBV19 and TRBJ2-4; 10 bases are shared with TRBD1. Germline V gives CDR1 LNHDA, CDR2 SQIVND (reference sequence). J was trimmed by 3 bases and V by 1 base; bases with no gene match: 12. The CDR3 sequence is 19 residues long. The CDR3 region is CASSIGGAETGGYKNIQYF. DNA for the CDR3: TGTGCCAGTAGTATAGGTGGAGCTGAGACAGGGGGCTACAAAAACATTCAGTACTTC.

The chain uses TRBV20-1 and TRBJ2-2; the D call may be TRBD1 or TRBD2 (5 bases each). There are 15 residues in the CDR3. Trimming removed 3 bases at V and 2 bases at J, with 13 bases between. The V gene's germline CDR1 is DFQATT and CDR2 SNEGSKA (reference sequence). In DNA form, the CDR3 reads TGCAGTGCTAGCGGGGCTATATCTAACACCGGGGAGCTGTTTTTT. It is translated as CSASGAISNTGELFF.

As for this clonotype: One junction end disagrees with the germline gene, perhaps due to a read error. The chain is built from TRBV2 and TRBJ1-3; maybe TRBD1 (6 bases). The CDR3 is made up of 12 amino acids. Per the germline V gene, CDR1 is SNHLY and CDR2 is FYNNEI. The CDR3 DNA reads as TGTGCCAGCAGTAAGGGGGGAAACACCCTATATTTT. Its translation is CASSKGGNTLYF. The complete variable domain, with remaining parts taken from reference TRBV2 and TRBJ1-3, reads EPEVTQTPSHQVTQMGQEVILRCVPISNHLYFYWYRQILGQKVEFLVSFYNNEISEKSEIFDDQFSVERPDGSNFTLKIRSTKLEDSAMYFCASSKGGNTLYFGEGSWLTVV.

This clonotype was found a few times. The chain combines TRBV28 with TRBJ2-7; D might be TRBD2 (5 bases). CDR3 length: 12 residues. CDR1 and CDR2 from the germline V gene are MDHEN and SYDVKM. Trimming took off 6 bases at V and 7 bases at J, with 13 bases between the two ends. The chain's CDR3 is CASSPLAREQYF. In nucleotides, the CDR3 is TGTGCCAGCAGCCCGTTAGCGAGGGAGCAGTACTTC.

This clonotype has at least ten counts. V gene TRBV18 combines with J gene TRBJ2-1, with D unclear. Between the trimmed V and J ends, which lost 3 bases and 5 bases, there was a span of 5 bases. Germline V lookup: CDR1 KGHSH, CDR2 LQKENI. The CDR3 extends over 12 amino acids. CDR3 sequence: CASSPVNNEQFF. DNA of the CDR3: TGTGCCAGCTCACCCGTAAACAATGAGCAGTTCTTC.

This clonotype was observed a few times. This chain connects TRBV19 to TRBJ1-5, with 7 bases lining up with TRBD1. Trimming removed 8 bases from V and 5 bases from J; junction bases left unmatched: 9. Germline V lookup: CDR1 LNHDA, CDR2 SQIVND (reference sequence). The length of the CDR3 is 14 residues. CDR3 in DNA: TGTGCCAGTGAGCACAGGGGCGAAGATCAGCCCCAGCATTTT. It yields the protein CASEHRGEDQPQHF.

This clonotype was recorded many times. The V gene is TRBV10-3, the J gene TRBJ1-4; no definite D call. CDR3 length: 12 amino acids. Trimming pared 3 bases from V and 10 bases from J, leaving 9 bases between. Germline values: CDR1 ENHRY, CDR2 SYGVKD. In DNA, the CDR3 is TGTGCCATCAGTGACCCGGAGGGAAAACTGTTTTTT. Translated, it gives CAISDPEGKLFF.

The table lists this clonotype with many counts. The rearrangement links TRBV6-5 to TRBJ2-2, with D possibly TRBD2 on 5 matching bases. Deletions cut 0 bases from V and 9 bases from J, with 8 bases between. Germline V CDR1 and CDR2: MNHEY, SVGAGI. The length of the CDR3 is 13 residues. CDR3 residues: CASSYSRGRELFF. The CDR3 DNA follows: TGTGCCAGCAGTTACTCGAGAGGGAGGGAGCTGTTTTTT.

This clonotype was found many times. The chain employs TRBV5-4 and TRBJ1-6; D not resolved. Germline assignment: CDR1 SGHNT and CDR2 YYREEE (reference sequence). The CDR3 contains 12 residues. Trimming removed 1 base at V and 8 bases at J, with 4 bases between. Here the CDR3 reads CASSLKYSPLHF. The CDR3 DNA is TGTGCCAGCAGCTTGAAATATTCACCCCTCCACTTT. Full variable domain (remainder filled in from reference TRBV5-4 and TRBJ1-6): ETGVTQSPTHLIKTRGQQVTLRCSSQSGHNTVSWYQQALGQGPQFIFQYYREEENGRGNFPPRFSGLQFPNYSSELNVNALELDDSALYLCASSLKYSPLHFGNGTRLTVT.

CDR3 amino acids: CSARPRRWGGTDTQYF. DNA of the CDR3: TGCAGTGCTAGACCCCGGAGGTGGGGAGGTACAGATACGCAGTATTTT. This chain links TRBV20-1 with TRBJ2-3; a possible D gene is TRBD2 (6 bases). V was pared by 2 bases and J by 3 bases, with 18 bases between. CDR3 length: 16 amino acids. Per germline, CDR1 DFQATT and CDR2 SNEGSKA (reference sequence).

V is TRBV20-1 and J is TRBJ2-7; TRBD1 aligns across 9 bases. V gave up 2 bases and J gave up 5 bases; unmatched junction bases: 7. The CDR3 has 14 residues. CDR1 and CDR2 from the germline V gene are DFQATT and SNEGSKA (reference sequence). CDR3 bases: TGCAGTGCTAGATGGGGACAGGGAGGCGACGAGCAGTACTTC. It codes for CSARWGQGGDEQYF.

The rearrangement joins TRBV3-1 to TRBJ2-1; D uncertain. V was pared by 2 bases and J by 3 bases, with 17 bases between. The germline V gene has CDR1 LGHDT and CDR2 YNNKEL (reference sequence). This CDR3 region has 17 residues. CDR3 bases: TGTGCCAGCAGCCAACTAATCGGTCCGTCCAGCTACAATGAGCAGTTCTTC. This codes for CASSQLIGPSSYNEQFF.

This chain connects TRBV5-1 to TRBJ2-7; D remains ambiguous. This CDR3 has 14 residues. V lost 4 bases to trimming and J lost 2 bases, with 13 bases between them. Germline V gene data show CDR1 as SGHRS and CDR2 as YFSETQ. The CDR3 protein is CASSRASSTYEQYF. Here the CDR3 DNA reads TGCGCCAGCAGCCGGGCGTCAAGCACCTACGAGCAGTACTTC.

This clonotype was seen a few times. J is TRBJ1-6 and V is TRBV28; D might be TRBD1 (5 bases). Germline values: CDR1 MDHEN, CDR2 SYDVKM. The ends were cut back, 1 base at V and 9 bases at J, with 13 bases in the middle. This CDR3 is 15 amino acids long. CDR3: CASSLFGAGPSPLHF. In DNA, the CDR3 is TGTGCCAGCAGTTTATTCGGGGCAGGGCCTTCACCCCTCCACTTT. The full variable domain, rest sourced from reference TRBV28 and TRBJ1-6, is DVKVTQSSRYLVKRTGEKVFLECVQDMDHENMFWYRQDPGLGLRLIYFSYDVKMKEKGDIPEGYSVSREKKERFSLILESASTNQTSMYLCASSLFGAGPSPLHFGNGTRLTVT.

The CDR3 is CASSPLVGEKLFF. CDR3 in DNA: TGTGCCAGCAGCCCCCTGGTTGGTGAAAAACTGTTTTTT. The chain uses TRBV11-2 and TRBJ1-4; D is undetermined. The length of the CDR3 is 13 residues. V was cut by 5 bases and J by 7 bases, with 11 bases left in between. CDR1 and CDR2 (germline): SGHAT, FQNNGV.

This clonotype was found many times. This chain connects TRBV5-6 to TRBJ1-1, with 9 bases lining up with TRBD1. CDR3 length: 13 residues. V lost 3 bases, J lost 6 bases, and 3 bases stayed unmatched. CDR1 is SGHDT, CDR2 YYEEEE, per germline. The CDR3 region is CASSWGTGSEAFF. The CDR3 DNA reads TGTGCCAGCAGCTGGGGGACAGGGTCTGAAGCTTTCTTT.

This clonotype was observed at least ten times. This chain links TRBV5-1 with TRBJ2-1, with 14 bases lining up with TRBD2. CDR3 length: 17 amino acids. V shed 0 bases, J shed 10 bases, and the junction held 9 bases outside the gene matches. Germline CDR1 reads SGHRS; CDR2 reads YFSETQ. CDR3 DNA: TGCGCCAGCAGCTTGGTCAGACTAGCGGGAGGGCCCCAGGAGCAGTTCTTC. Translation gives CASSLVRLAGGPQEQFF.

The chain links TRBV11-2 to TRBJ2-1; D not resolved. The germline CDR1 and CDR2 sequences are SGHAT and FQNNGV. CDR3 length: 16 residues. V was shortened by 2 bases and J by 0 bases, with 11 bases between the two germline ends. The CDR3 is CASSLMGASSYNEQFF. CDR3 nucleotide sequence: TGTGCCAGCAGCTTAATGGGCGCCAGCTCCTACAATGAGCAGTTCTTC. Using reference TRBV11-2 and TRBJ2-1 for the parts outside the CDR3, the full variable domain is EAGVAQSPRYKIIEKRQSVAFWCNPISGHATLYWYQQILGQGPKLLIQFQNNGVVDDSQLPKDRFSAERLKGVDSTLKIQPAKLEDSAVYLCASSLMGASSYNEQFFGPGTRLTVL.

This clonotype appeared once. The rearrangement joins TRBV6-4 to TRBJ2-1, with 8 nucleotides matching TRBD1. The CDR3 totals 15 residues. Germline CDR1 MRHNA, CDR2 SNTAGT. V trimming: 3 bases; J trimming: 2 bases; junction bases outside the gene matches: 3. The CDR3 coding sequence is TGTGCCAGCAGTGATCAGACAGGGGCCTACAATGAGCAGTTCTTC. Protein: CASSDQTGAYNEQFF.

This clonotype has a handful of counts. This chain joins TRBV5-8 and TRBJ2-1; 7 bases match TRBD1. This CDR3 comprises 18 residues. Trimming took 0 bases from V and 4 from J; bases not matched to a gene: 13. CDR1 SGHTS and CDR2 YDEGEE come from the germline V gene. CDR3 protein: CASSLALRTGQRYNEQFF. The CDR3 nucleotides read TGTGCCAGCAGCTTGGCCTTACGAACGGGACAGAGATACAATGAGCAGTTCTTC. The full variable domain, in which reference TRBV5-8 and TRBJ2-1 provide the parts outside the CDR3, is EAGVTQSPTHLIKTRGQQATLRCSPISGHTSVYWYQQALGLGLQFLLWYDEGEERNRGNFPPRFSGRQFPNYSSELNVNALELEDSALYLCASSLALRTGQRYNEQFFGPGTRLTVL.

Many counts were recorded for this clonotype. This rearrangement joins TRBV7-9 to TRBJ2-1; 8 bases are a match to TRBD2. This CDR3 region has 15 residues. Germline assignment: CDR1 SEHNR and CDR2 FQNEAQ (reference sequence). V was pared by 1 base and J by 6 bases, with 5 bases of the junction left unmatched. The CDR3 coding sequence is TGTGCCAGCAGCTTAGTCCTAGCGGGCGTCAATGAGCAGTTCTTC. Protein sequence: CASSLVLAGVNEQFF.

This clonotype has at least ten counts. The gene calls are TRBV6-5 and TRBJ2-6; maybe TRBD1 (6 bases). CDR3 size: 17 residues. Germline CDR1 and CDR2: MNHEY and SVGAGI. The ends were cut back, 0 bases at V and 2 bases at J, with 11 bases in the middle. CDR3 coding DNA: TGTGCCAGCAGTTACTCGACAGGCCGGACTGGGGCCAACGTCCTGACTTTC. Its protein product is CASSYSTGRTGANVLTF.